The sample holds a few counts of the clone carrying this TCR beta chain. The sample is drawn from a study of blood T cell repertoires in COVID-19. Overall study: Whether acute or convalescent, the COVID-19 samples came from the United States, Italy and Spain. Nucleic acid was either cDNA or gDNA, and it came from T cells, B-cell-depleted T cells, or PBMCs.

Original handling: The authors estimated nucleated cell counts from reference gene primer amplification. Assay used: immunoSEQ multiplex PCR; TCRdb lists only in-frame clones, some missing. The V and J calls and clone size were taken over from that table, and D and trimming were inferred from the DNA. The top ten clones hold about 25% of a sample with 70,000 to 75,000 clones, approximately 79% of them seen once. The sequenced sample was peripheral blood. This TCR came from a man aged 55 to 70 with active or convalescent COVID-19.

The CDR3, as DNA: TGTGCCAGCAGGAGCTCAAGTTCACCCCTCCACTTT. Translating it yields CASRSSSSPLHF. The chain uses TRBV25-1 and TRBJ1-6; D unclear. V was clipped by 6 bases and J by 9 bases, with 9 bases between them. The germline CDR1 and CDR2 sequences are MGHDK and SYGVNS. This CDR3 has 12 amino acids.